One and the same sample provided the 16 T cell receptor beta chains below, sequenced in a study of T cells after yellow fever vaccination. TCRdb independently ran MiXCR on the 5' RACE reads; one entry per CDR3 protein. The profile covers hundreds of thousands of distinct CDR3 sequences, with around a sixth appearing a single time and approximately 15% taken by the ten largest. The specimen comprised PBMCs, sampled roughly 5 days after the first yellow fever vaccination. The receptors here all came from a man aged 18 to 29 who received the YFV17D yellow fever vaccine.

This clonotype has only a few counts. The chain couples TRBV7-6 to TRBJ2-1, with D possibly being TRBD2 (6 bases). The germline V and J ends were trimmed by 2 bases and 7 bases, with 18 bases remaining between them. This CDR3 has 16 amino acids. Germline values: CDR1 SGHVS, CDR2 FNYEAQ. DNA for the CDR3: TGTGCCAGCAGCTTATGGGCCAGCGGGTGGGAGAATGAGCAGTTCTTC. Encoded protein: CASSLWASGWENEQFF.

Ten or more counts support this clonotype. V is TRBV5-6 and J is TRBJ1-1, with unresolved D. The V and J ends lost 1 base and 0 bases respectively, with 7 bases between them. Germline CDR1 is SGHDT and CDR2 is YYEEEE. The CDR3 has 14 residues. The CDR3 is CASSLLGMNTEAFF. DNA for the CDR3: TGTGCCAGCAGCTTGCTGGGGATGAACACTGAAGCTTTCTTT.

This clonotype has ten or more counts. CDR3 protein: CASSLGQGGEAFF. The CDR3 nucleotides are TGCGCCAGCAGCTTGGGACAGGGTGGTGAAGCTTTCTTT. J is TRBJ1-1 and V is TRBV5-1, with TRBD1 matching 7 bases. In germline, CDR1 is SGHRS, CDR2 YFSETQ. V was clipped by 0 bases and J by 7 bases; unmatched bases: 3. The CDR3 spans 13 residues.

This clonotype was counted between two and nine times. The chain uses TRBV12-3 or TRBV12-4 and TRBJ1-2, with a possible D match to TRBD1 (6 bases). Trimming pared 5 bases from V and 4 bases from J, leaving 14 bases between. CDR3 size: 14 residues. The CDR3 loop is CASSDRQGSYGYTF. For the CDR3, the DNA is TGTGCCAGCAGTGACAGGCAAGGAAGCTATGGCTACACCTTC.

J is TRBJ1-2 and V is TRBV7-9; D may be TRBD1 (6 bases). The CDR3 has 16 amino acids. CDR1 and CDR2 from the germline V gene are SEHNR and FQNEAQ (reference sequence). Deletions cut 2 bases from V and 7 bases from J, with 20 bases between. The CDR3 spells CASSLSANAGEVGYTF. The CDR3 coding sequence is TGTGCCAGCAGCTTATCAGCTAACGCAGGGGAGGTTGGCTACACCTTC.

This clonotype showed up just a few times. J is TRBJ1-5 and V is TRBV12-3 or TRBV12-4, with D hard to call. Trimming removed 6 bases from V and 5 bases from J, with 17 bases in between. There are 15 residues in the CDR3. CDR3 region: CASSSVAGAYQPQHF. In DNA form, the CDR3 reads TGTGCCAGCAGCTCCGTAGCGGGAGCCTATCAGCCCCAGCATTTT.

This chain links TRBV28 with TRBJ1-2, with D possibly TRBD1 on 5 matching bases. Per the germline V gene, CDR1 is MDHEN and CDR2 is SYDVKM. The V gene lost 4 bases and the J gene lost 4 bases, with 19 bases spanning the gap. This CDR3 is built from 16 residues. Here the CDR3 DNA reads TGTGCCAGCAGTTCCGGGGGGACCTTTGTCGGCTATGGCTACACCTTC. Translating it yields CASSSGGTFVGYGYTF.

The chain carries TRBV7-9 and TRBJ1-1; no clear D gene. The germline V gene encodes CDR1 SEHNR and CDR2 FQNEAQ (reference sequence). The V end was cut by 5 bases, the J end by 10 bases, with 17 bases between. The CDR3 is 13 residues long. The CDR3, as DNA: TGTGCCAGCAGCCCGCCGACTGATCTGAGAGCTTTCTTT. Its protein product is CASSPPTDLRAFF.

The J gene is TRBJ2-2, the V gene TRBV3-1, with D perhaps TRBD1 (6 bases). The CDR3 totals 16 residues. V gave up 1 base and J gave up 6 bases, with 15 bases separating them. Looked up from germline, CDR1 is LGHDT and CDR2 is YNNKEL (reference sequence). CDR3 DNA sequence: TGTGCCAGCAGCCAAGGTCCCCTGGGGGCCGCCGGGGAGCTGTTTTTT. Its protein is CASSQGPLGAAGELFF.

In this sample, this clonotype turned up many times. The V call is TRBV11-2, the J call TRBJ2-3, with TRBD2 matching over 13 bases. The CDR3 runs 16 residues. Trimming cost V 3 bases and J 9 bases; bases outside gene matches: 9. Germline V gene sequence: CDR1 SGHAT, CDR2 FQNNGV. The DNA for the CDR3 is TGTGCCAGCAGCTTTGGACTAGCGGGGGAGTATAGGACGCAGTATTTT. This sequence encodes CASSFGLAGEYRTQYF.

This chain connects TRBV19 to TRBJ1-1; no definite D call. V was pared by 5 bases and J by 4 bases, with 17 bases between. Germline V gives CDR1 LNHDA, CDR2 SQIVND (reference sequence). This CDR3 has 15 residues. CDR3 nucleotides: TGTGCCAGTAGTTTTCGCCCGAGTGAATTCACTGAAGCTTTCTTT. Amino acids: CASSFRPSEFTEAFF.

This rearrangement joins TRBV7-9 to TRBJ2-1, with D perhaps TRBD1 or TRBD2 (6 bases each). The CDR3 runs to 15 residues. Germline-derived CDR1 and CDR2 are SEHNR and FQNEAQ (reference sequence). Trimming took off 4 bases at V and 8 bases at J, with 18 bases between the two ends. CDR3 in amino acids: CASSSLGGRFDEQFF. In DNA, the CDR3 is TGTGCCAGCAGCTCCCTTGGGGGGCGTTTCGATGAGCAGTTCTTC.

This clonotype was detected many times. An end of the junction does not agree with germline; a read error may underlie this. J is TRBJ2-1 and V is TRBV3-1, with D maybe TRBD2 (7 bases). Germline V gives CDR1 LGHDT, CDR2 YNNKEL (reference sequence). The CDR3 covers 14 residues. The CDR3 is CASSQDFRGGGTTF. The CDR3 nucleotides read TGTGCCAGCAGCCAAGATTTCAGGGGCGGGGGAACAACGTTC.

This clonotype was seen ten or more times. The rearrangement uses TRBV4-3 and TRBJ2-3, with D uncertain. Germline V gene lookup returns CDR1 LGHNA and CDR2 YSLEER. V was trimmed by 1 base and J by 6 bases, leaving 14 bases between them. The CDR3 sequence is 15 residues long. CDR3 in DNA: TGCGCCAGCAGCCAAGTCATCGGCACGACGGATACGCAGTATTTT. Translating gives CASSQVIGTTDTQYF.

The chain recombines TRBV20-1 with TRBJ2-3; 7 bases align to TRBD2. Per germline, CDR1 DFQATT and CDR2 SNEGSKA (reference sequence). CDR3 size: 14 residues. Trimming at V came to 1 base and at J to 3 bases, leaving 4 bases not matched to a gene. The CDR3 coding sequence is TGCAGTGCTAGAGGCGGGGGTCTTACAGATACGCAGTATTTT. This gives the protein CSARGGGLTDTQYF.

The chain is built from TRBV9 and TRBJ2-5; 7 bases are a match to TRBD2. From germline, CDR1 is SGDLS and CDR2 YYNGEE. J lost 5 bases, V lost 0 bases, and 1 base had no gene match. The CDR3 consists of 13 residues. The CDR3 sequence: CASSVDGGETQYF. CDR3 coding DNA: TGTGCCAGCAGCGTAGACGGGGGGGAGACCCAGTACTTC.